The text below deals with one TCR beta chain. Measured with immunoSEQ multiplex PCR; TCRdb has only the in-frame clones, and not every one. The sample shows approximately 32,000 clones, 89% of them seen only once. The sample is drawn from a study of T cell changes during pregnancy in multiple sclerosis. The clonotype was recovered from a female donor with multiple sclerosis, enrolled in a pregnancy study. The sequenced sample was CD8+ T cells from peripheral blood mononuclear cells, obtained in the first trimester of pregnancy.

The CDR3 DNA reads TGTGCCTGGAGACCTGTGACAGGGTTGCCCTACGAGCAGTACTTC. Its translation: CAWRPVTGLPYEQYF. The chain carries TRBV30 and TRBJ2-7; the match to TRBD1 covers 7 bases. In germline, CDR1 is GTSNPN, CDR2 SVGIG (reference sequence). The CDR3 loop spans 15 amino acids. With V trimmed by 3 bases and J by 2 bases, 10 bases remained unmatched.